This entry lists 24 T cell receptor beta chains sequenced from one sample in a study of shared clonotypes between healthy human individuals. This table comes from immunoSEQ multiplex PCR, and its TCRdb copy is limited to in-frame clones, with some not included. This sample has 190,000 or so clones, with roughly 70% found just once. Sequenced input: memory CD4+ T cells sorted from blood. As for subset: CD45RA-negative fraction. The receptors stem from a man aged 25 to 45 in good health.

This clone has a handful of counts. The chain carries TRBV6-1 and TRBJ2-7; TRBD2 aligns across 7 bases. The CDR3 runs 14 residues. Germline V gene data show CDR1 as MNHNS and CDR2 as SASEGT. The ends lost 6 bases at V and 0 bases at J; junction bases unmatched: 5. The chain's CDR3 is CASSSGASSYEQYF. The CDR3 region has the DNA TGTGCCAGCAGCAGCGGGGCGAGCTCCTACGAGCAGTACTTC.

CDR3 sequence: CASSASVLPGADTQYF. The CDR3 DNA follows: TGTGCCAGCAGCGCGTCGGTGCTCCCGGGGGCAGATACGCAGTATTTT. This sequence joins TRBV9 and TRBJ2-3; TRBD2 might be the D (6 bases). Germline V gene lookup returns CDR1 SGDLS and CDR2 YYNGEE. This CDR3 is built from 16 residues. Trimming cost V 3 bases and J 4 bases, with 18 bases left between them. The whole variable domain, filled in from reference TRBV9 and TRBJ2-3, reads DSGVTQTPKHLITATGQRVTLRCSPRSGDLSVYWYQQSLDQGLQFLIQYYNGEERAKGNILERFSAQQFPDLHSELNLSSLELGDSALYFCASSASVLPGADTQYFGPGTRLTVL.

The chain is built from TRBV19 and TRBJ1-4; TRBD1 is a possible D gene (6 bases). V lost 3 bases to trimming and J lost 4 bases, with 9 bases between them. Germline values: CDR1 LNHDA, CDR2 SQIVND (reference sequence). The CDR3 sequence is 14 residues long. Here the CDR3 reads CASSIGRGNEKLFF. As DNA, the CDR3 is TGTGCCAGTAGTATTGGCAGGGGTAATGAAAAACTGTTTTTT.

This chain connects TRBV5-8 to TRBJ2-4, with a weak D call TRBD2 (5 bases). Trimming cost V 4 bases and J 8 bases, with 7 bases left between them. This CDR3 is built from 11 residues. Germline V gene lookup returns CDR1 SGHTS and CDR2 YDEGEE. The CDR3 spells CASSPRDIQYF. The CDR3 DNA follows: TGTGCCAGCAGCCCGAGGGACATTCAGTACTTC.

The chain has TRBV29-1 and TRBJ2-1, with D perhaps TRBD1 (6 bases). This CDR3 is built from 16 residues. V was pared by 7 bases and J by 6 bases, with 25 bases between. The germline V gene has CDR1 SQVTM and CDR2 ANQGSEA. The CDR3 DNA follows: TGCAGCGCCCCCAAGTGGTACAGGGAACTTTTCAATGAGCAGTTCTTC. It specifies CSAPKWYRELFNEQFF.

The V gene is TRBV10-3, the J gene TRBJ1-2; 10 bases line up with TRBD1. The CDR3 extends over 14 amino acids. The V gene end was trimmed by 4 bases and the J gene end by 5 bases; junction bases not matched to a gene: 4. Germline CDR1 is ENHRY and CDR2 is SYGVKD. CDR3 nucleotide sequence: TGTGCCATCAGTGCGACAGGGGGCGGGTATGGCTACACCTTC. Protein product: CAISATGGGYGYTF.

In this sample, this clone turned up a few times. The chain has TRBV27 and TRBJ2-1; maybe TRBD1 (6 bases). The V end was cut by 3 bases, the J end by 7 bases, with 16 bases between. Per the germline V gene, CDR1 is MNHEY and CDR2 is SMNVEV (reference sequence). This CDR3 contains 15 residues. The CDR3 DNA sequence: TGTGCCAGCAGTTTCGGTAGGGGGACGGCAAATGAGCAGTTCTTC. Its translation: CASSFGRGTANEQFF.

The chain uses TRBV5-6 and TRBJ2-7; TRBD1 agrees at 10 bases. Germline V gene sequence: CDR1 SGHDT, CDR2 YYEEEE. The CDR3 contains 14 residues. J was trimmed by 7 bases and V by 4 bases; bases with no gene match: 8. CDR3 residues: CASSRPGQGKEQYF. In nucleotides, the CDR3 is TGTGCCAGCAGCCGTCCGGGACAGGGGAAGGAGCAGTACTTC.

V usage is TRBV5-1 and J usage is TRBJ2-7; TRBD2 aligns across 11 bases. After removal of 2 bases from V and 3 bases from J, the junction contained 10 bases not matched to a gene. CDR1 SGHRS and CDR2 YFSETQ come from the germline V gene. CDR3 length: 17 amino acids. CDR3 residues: CASSFSGRATESYEQYF. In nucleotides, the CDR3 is TGCGCCAGCAGCTTTAGCGGGAGGGCCACAGAAAGCTACGAGCAGTACTTC.

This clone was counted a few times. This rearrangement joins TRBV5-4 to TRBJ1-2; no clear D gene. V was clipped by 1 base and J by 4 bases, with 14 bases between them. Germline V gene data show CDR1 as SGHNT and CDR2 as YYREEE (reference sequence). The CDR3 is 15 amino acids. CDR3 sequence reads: CASSLPRMNIYGYTF. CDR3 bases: TGTGCCAGCAGCTTGCCCCGGATGAATATCTATGGCTACACCTTC. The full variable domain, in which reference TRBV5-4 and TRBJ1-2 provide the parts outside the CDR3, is ETGVTQSPTHLIKTRGQQVTLRCSSQSGHNTVSWYQQALGQGPQFIFQYYREEENGRGNFPPRFSGLQFPNYSSELNVNALELDDSALYLCASSLPRMNIYGYTFGSGTRLTVV.

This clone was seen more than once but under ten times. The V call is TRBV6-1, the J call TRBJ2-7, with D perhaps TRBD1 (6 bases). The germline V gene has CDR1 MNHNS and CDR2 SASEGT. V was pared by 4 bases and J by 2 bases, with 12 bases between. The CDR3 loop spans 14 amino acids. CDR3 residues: CASSAGQLAYEQYF. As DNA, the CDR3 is TGTGCCAGCAGTGCCGGACAGCTAGCCTACGAGCAGTACTTC.

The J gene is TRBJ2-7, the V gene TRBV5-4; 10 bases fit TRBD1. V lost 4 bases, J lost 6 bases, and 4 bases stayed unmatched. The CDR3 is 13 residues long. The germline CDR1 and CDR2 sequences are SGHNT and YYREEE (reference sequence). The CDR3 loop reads CASSRDRGGEQYF. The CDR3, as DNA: TGTGCCAGCAGCCGGGACAGGGGAGGCGAGCAGTACTTC.

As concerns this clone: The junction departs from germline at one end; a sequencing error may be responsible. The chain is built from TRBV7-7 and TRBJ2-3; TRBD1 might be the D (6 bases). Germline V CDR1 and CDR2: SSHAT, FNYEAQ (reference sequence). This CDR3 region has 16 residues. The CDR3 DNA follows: TGTGCTAGCAGCTTTAACAGGGTTCGGGGTTTAGATACGCAGTATTTT. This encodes CASSFNRVRGLDTQYF.

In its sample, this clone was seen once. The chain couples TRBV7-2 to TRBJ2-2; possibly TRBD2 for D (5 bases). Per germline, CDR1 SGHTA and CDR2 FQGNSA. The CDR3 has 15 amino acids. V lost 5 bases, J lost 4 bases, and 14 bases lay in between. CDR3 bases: TGTGCCAGCAGCCGGGATTCTCGAGGCACCGGGGAGCTGTTTTTT. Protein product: CASSRDSRGTGELFF.

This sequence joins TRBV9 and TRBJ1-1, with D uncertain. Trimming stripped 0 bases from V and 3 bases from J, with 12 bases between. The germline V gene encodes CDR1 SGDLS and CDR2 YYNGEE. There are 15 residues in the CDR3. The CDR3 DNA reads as TGTGCCAGCAGCGTAGACCCACTGGTAGACACTGAAGCTTTCTTT. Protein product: CASSVDPLVDTEAFF.

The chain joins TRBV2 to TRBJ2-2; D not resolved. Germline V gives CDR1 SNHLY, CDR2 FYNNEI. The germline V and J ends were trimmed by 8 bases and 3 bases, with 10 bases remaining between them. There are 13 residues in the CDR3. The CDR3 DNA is TGTGCCAGCGCTCGCATGGACACCGGGGAGCTGTTTTTT. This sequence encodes CASARMDTGELFF.

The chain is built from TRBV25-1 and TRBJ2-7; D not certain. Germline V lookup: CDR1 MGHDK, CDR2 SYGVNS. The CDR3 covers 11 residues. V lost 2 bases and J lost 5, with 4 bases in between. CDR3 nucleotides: TGTGCCAGCAGTGAAAACCACGAGCAGTACTTC. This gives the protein CASSENHEQYF.

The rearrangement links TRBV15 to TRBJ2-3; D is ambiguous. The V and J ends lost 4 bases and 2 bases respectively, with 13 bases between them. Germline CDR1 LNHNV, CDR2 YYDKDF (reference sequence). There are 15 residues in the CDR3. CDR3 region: CATSNFGGDTDTQYF. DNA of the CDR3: TGTGCCACCAGCAACTTCGGTGGGGACACAGATACGCAGTATTTT.

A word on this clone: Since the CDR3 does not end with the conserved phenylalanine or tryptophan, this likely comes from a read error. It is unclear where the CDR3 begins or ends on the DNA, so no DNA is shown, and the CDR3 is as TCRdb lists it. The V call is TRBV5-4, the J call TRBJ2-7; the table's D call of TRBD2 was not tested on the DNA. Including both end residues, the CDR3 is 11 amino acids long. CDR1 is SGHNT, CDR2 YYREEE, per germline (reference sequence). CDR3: CASSSGGGSIL.

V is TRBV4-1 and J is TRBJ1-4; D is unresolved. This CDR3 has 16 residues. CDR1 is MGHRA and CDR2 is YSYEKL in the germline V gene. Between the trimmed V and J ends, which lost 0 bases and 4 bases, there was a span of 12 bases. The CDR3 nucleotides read TGCGCCAGCAGCCAAGAGGGTCGTCAGCTTAATGAAAAACTGTTTTTT. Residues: CASSQEGRQLNEKLFF.

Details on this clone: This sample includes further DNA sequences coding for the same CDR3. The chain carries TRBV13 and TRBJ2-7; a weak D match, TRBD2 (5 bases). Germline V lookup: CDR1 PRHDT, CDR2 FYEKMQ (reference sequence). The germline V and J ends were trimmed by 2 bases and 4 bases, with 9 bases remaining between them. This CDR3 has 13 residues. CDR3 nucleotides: TGTGCCAGCAGCTTAACGGGAACTTACGAGCAGTACTTC. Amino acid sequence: CASSLTGTYEQYF. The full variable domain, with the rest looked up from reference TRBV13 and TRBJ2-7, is AAGVIQSPRHLIKEKRETATLKCYPIPRHDTVYWYQQGPGQDPQFLISFYEKMQSDKGSIPDRFSAQQFSDYHSELNMSSLELGDSALYFCASSLTGTYEQYFGPGTRLTVT.

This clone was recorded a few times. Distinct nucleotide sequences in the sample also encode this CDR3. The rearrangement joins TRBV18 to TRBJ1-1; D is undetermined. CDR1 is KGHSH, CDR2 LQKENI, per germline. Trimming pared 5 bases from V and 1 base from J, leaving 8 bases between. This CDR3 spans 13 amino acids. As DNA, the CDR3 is TGTGCCAGCTCAACCGACGAGAACACTGAAGCTTTCTTT. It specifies CASSTDENTEAFF.

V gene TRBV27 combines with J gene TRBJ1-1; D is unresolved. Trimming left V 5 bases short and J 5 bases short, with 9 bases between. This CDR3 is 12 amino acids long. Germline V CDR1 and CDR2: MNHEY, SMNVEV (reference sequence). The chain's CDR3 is CASSEGRTEAFF. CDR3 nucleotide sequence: TGTGCCAGCAGTGAGGGAAGGACTGAAGCTTTCTTT.

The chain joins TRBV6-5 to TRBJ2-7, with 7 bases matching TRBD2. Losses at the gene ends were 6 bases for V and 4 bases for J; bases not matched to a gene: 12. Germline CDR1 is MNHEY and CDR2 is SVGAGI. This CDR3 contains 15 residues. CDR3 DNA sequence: TGTGCCAGCAGCCGAAAGCGGGACGGCATGTACGAGCAGTACTTC. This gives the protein CASSRKRDGMYEQYF.